This T cell receptor (beta chain) emerged from a study of shared clonotypes between healthy human individuals. TCRdb keeps only in-frame clones here, not all; method: immunoSEQ multiplex PCR. The top ten clones hold around 2% of a sample with 650,000 to 750,000 clones, less than 80% of them seen once. The V segment lost 0 bases and the J segment 1 base; nucleotides outside the gene matches: 9. The CDR3 sequence is 17 residues long. Germline CDR1 and CDR2: ENHRY and SYGVKD. The sequenced sample consisted of memory CD4+ T cells sorted from blood. Specified subset: CD45RA-negative fraction. This sequence joins TRBV10-3 and TRBJ2-7, with 7 nucleotides matching TRBD2. This receptor was obtained from a woman aged 25 to 45 in good health. The CDR3 spells CAISESGIPGGSYEQYF. In DNA form, the CDR3 reads TGTGCCATCAGTGAGTCTGGGATTCCCGGGGGGTCCTACGAGCAGTACTTC.